Each of the 27 T cell receptor beta chains below was sequenced from the same sample in a study of cytomegalovirus exposure and HLA in healthy donors. This PCR relied on a set of 60 Vbeta primers and 13 Jbeta primers. The assay was immunoSEQ multiplex PCR, and TCRdb's table has in-frame clones only and misses some. The sample has 150,000 to 200,000 clones, about four fifths seen once; the top ten hold 1.5% to 1.7%. The sequencing sample was made of PBMCs. The receptors here all came from a girl aged 10 to 17 in good health and CMV-seropositive.

The chain recombines TRBV7-2 with TRBJ1-1; possibly TRBD1 for D (5 bases). CDR1 is SGHTA and CDR2 is FQGNSA in the germline V gene. The CDR3 has 16 residues. V was shortened by 5 bases and J by 6 bases, with 22 bases between the two germline ends. The CDR3 DNA is TGTGCCAGCAGCGCCCCGGGACTACCTAAATCGGCTGAAGCTTTCTTT. Amino acids: CASSAPGLPKSAEAFF. The full variable domain, completed using reference TRBV7-2 and TRBJ1-1, is GAGVSQSPSNKVTEKGKDVELRCDPISGHTALYWYRQSLGQGLEFLIYFQGNSAPDKSGLPSDRFSAERTGGSVSTLTIQRTQQEDSAVYLCASSAPGLPKSAEAFFGQGTRLTVV.

This chain connects TRBV28 to TRBJ1-5, with a weak D call TRBD1 (6 bases). Germline lookup yields CDR1 MDHEN and CDR2 SYDVKM. The CDR3 runs 13 residues. The V gene lost 5 bases and the J gene lost 7 bases, with 12 bases spanning the gap. CDR3 sequence (DNA): TGTGCCAGCAGTAACCAGGGGCCCCAGCCCCAGCATTTT. This codes for CASSNQGPQPQHF. Complete variable domain (other parts from reference TRBV28 and TRBJ1-5): DVKVTQSSRYLVKRTGEKVFLECVQDMDHENMFWYRQDPGLGLRLIYFSYDVKMKEKGDIPEGYSVSREKKERFSLILESASTNQTSMYLCASSNQGPQPQHFGDGTRLSIL.

The chain joins TRBV5-1 to TRBJ2-3; a possible D gene is TRBD2 (5 bases). The CDR3 spans 15 residues. Trimming cost V 0 bases and J 3 bases, with 11 bases left between them. Germline V lookup: CDR1 SGHRS, CDR2 YFSETQ. In DNA form, the CDR3 reads TGCGCCAGCAGCTTGGAGCCGGGGTTGACAGATACGCAGTATTTT. Translating it yields CASSLEPGLTDTQYF.

The V call is TRBV15, the J call TRBJ2-5; D gene uncertain. The CDR3 runs to 12 residues. Germline V CDR1 and CDR2: LNHNV, YYDKDF (reference sequence). V shed 6 bases and J shed 4 bases, with 9 bases lying between them. CDR3 sequence (DNA): TGTGCCACCAGAACTCCCCCAGAGACCCAGTACTTC. It codes for CATRTPPETQYF.

The chain recombines TRBV30 with TRBJ1-2; D call uncertain. Germline V lookup: CDR1 GTSNPN, CDR2 SVGIG (reference sequence). Trimming left V 8 bases short and J 7 bases short, with 11 bases between. This CDR3 is 10 amino acids long. CDR3 residues: CALELSGYTF. The CDR3, as DNA: TGTGCCCTAGAGTTATCTGGCTACACCTTC.

This chain joins TRBV30 and TRBJ2-1; 9 nucleotides match TRBD2. The germline CDR1 and CDR2 sequences are GTSNPN and SVGIG (reference sequence). V lost 1 base to trimming and J lost 3 bases; unmatched junction nucleotides: 10. This CDR3 region has 17 residues. CDR3 bases: TGTGCCTGGAGTGATCGGAAAGGGACTAGCATCTACAATGAGCAGTTCTTC. It codes for CAWSDRKGTSIYNEQFF.

The chain couples TRBV5-1 to TRBJ2-7, with D perhaps matching TRBD1 (6 bases). The CDR3 spans 15 residues. CDR1 and CDR2 from the germline V gene are SGHRS and YFSETQ. V was shortened by 4 bases and J by 0 bases, with 14 bases between the two germline ends. The CDR3 sequence is CASSLLTGPSYEQYF. DNA for the CDR3: TGCGCCAGCAGCCTCTTAACAGGGCCCTCCTACGAGCAGTACTTC. The whole variable domain, filled in from reference TRBV5-1 and TRBJ2-7, reads KAGVTQTPRYLIKTRGQQVTLSCSPISGHRSVSWYQQTPGQGLQFLFEYFSETQRNKGNFPGRFSGRQFSNSRSEMNVSTLELGDSALYLCASSLLTGPSYEQYFGPGTRLTVT.

This chain joins TRBV29-1 and TRBJ2-1; TRBD1 agrees at 8 bases. J lost 4 bases, V lost 7 bases, and 6 bases had no gene match. The CDR3 runs to 13 residues. Germline CDR1 and CDR2: SQVTM and ANQGSEA. In DNA form, the CDR3 reads TGCAGCGGGACAGGGCCCCATTACAATGAGCAGTTCTTC. It encodes CSGTGPHYNEQFF.

The gene calls are TRBV4-3 and TRBJ2-7; 7 nucleotides line up with TRBD1. Trimming took 0 bases from V and 6 from J; bases not matched to a gene: 8. Looked up from germline, CDR1 is LGHNA and CDR2 is YSLEER. CDR3 size: 15 residues. The CDR3 region is CASSQDYDRVSEQYF. For the CDR3, the DNA is TGCGCCAGCAGCCAAGATTACGACAGGGTTTCCGAGCAGTACTTC.

This rearrangement joins TRBV5-1 to TRBJ2-7; 12 nucleotides line up with TRBD1. This CDR3 region has 14 residues. The germline gives CDR1 SGHRS, CDR2 YFSETQ. Germline trimming cut 3 bases from V and 7 bases from J; bases unmatched to any gene: 5. The CDR3 DNA follows: TGCGCCAGCAGCTACCGGGACAGGGGGCGGGAGCAGTACTTC. It specifies CASSYRDRGREQYF.

The CDR3 here is CASSLEGTSGSNEQFF. The CDR3 DNA is TGTGCCAGCAGCTTAGAGGGGACTAGCGGTTCGAATGAGCAGTTCTTC. The chain uses TRBV11-2 and TRBJ2-1, with 11 bases that match TRBD2. Germline trimming cut 0 bases from V and 7 bases from J; bases unmatched to any gene: 5. Germline V gene data show CDR1 as SGHAT and CDR2 as FQNNGV. This CDR3 is built from 16 residues. Filled out from reference TRBV11-2 and TRBJ2-1, the complete variable domain reads EAGVAQSPRYKIIEKRQSVAFWCNPISGHATLYWYQQILGQGPKLLIQFQNNGVVDDSQLPKDRFSAERLKGVDSTLKIQPAKLEDSAVYLCASSLEGTSGSNEQFFGPGTRLTVL.

J is TRBJ1-1 and V is TRBV28, with D uncertain. Germline loops: CDR1 MDHEN, CDR2 SYDVKM. The ends were cut back, 9 bases at V and 5 bases at J, with 10 bases in the middle. CDR3 length: 11 residues. CDR3 bases: TGTGCCAGTTCAGGATTTACTGAAGCTTTCTTT. As protein: CASSGFTEAFF. The full variable domain, in which reference TRBV28 and TRBJ1-1 provide the parts outside the CDR3, is DVKVTQSSRYLVKRTGEKVFLECVQDMDHENMFWYRQDPGLGLRLIYFSYDVKMKEKGDIPEGYSVSREKKERFSLILESASTNQTSMYLCASSGFTEAFFGQGTRLTVV.

The gene calls are TRBV11-2 and TRBJ2-7; 7 bases map to TRBD1. Germline assignment: CDR1 SGHAT and CDR2 FQNNGV. J lost 6 bases, V lost 2 bases, and 7 bases had no gene match. The CDR3 length is 14 residues. The CDR3 is CASSLPTGVSEQYF. CDR3 nucleotide sequence: TGTGCCAGCAGCTTACCAACAGGGGTGAGCGAGCAGTACTTC.

V usage is TRBV2 and J usage is TRBJ2-3; 9 nucleotides line up with TRBD2. After removal of 6 bases from V and 1 base from J, the junction contained 11 bases not matched to a gene. CDR1 and CDR2 (germline): SNHLY, FYNNEI. The CDR3 consists of 17 residues. The CDR3 reads CASRTGTSRIRTDTQYF. The CDR3 region has the DNA TGTGCCAGCAGGACCGGGACTAGCCGAATTCGCACAGATACGCAGTATTTT. Full variable domain (missing parts from reference TRBV2 and TRBJ2-3): EPEVTQTPSHQVTQMGQEVILRCVPISNHLYFYWYRQILGQKVEFLVSFYNNEISEKSEIFDDQFSVERPDGSNFTLKIRSTKLEDSAMYFCASRTGTSRIRTDTQYFGPGTRLTVL.

The V and J genes are TRBV27 and TRBJ1-1, with a weak D call TRBD1 (6 bases). The CDR3 consists of 14 residues. V dropped 10 bases and J dropped 1 base, with 16 bases sitting between them. Germline values: CDR1 MNHEY, CDR2 SMNVEV (reference sequence). The CDR3, as DNA: TGTGCCATAGGGGCCCAGGGGCCGAACACTGAAGCTTTCTTT. Protein product: CAIGAQGPNTEAFF.

The chain has TRBV10-3 and TRBJ1-1; D is uncertain. Germline assignment: CDR1 ENHRY and CDR2 SYGVKD. V lost 1 base to trimming and J lost 5 bases, with 5 bases between them. The CDR3 spans 12 residues. The DNA for the CDR3 is TGTGCCATCAGTGAGTTCGGGACTGAAGCTTTCTTT. Protein sequence: CAISEFGTEAFF.

V and J are TRBV7-8 and TRBJ1-1, with D possibly matching TRBD1 (5 bases). Germline loops: CDR1 SGHVS, CDR2 FQNEAQ. Trimming cost V 0 bases and J 4 bases, with 9 bases left between them. This CDR3 region has 14 residues. The CDR3: CASSLAGVRTEAFF. The CDR3 nucleotides are TGTGCCAGCAGCTTAGCAGGGGTTCGCACTGAAGCTTTCTTT.

The chain combines TRBV11-3 with TRBJ1-1, with 9 bases that match TRBD1. V was pared by 3 bases and J by 1 base, with 6 bases of the junction left unmatched. The CDR3 covers 16 residues. The germline V gene encodes CDR1 SGHNT and CDR2 YENEEA. CDR3 bases: TGTGCCAGCAGCTTCCCCGGGACAGGGTGGAACACTGAAGCTTTCTTT. As protein: CASSFPGTGWNTEAFF.

CDR3 protein: CASTTGQGNHEQYF. For the CDR3, the DNA is TGTGCCAGCACCACGGGACAGGGGAACCACGAGCAGTACTTC. This chain joins TRBV6-5 and TRBJ2-7, with TRBD1 matching 10 bases. CDR3 length equals 14 residues. The germline gives CDR1 MNHEY, CDR2 SVGAGI. V lost 7 bases, J lost 5 bases, and 8 bases stayed unmatched.

The chain joins TRBV7-6 to TRBJ1-2; TRBD1 matches 7 bases. The ends lost 1 base at V and 7 bases at J; junction bases unmatched: 9. The CDR3 consists of 15 residues. CDR1 and CDR2 (germline): SGHVS, FNYEAQ. The CDR3 bases are TGTGCCAGCAGCTTAGTAGCGGACAGGTCGAGTGGCTACACCTTC. It codes for CASSLVADRSSGYTF.

The chain has TRBV27 and TRBJ2-1; 10 bases are shared with TRBD2. V lost 6 bases to trimming and J lost 5 bases; unmatched junction nucleotides: 7. CDR3 length equals 15 residues. The germline V gene encodes CDR1 MNHEY and CDR2 SMNVEV (reference sequence). The CDR3 nucleotides are TGTGCCAGCAGGATCGCTAGCGGGGGAGACAATGAGCAGTTCTTC. It is translated as CASRIASGGDNEQFF.

The table lists this clone with a count of one. This chain joins TRBV11-2 and TRBJ1-3; D is unclear. V was clipped by 1 base and J by 4 bases, with 5 bases between them. The CDR3 extends over 13 amino acids. Germline assignment: CDR1 SGHAT and CDR2 FQNNGV. This CDR3 reads CASSLAIGNTIYF. CDR3 nucleotide sequence: TGTGCCAGCAGCTTAGCTATCGGAAACACCATATATTTT.

CDR3 residues: CASTRTGRELDYEQYF. The CDR3 nucleotides are TGTGCCAGCACCCGGACAGGCCGAGAACTCGACTACGAGCAGTACTTC. The chain carries TRBV7-9 and TRBJ2-7; 7 bases fit TRBD1. The CDR3 consists of 16 residues. Losses at the gene ends were 7 bases for V and 3 bases for J; bases not matched to a gene: 15. The germline CDR1 and CDR2 sequences are SEHNR and FQNEAQ (reference sequence).

The chain employs TRBV29-1 and TRBJ2-3; 8 bases are shared with TRBD2. CDR1 is SQVTM and CDR2 is ANQGSEA in the germline V gene. J gave up 7 bases and V 3 bases, and 12 bases lay outside the gene matches. This CDR3 region has 15 residues. The CDR3 DNA is TGCAGCGTTGATGATAGGGCGGGGGGTTCATATACGCAGTATTTT. It codes for CSVDDRAGGSYTQYF.

This clone was seen a few times. CDR3 amino acids: CASRQDGLNTEAFF. Written as DNA, the CDR3 is TGTGCCAGTAGACAGGACGGTCTGAACACTGAAGCTTTCTTT. V is TRBV19 and J is TRBJ1-1; TRBD1 is a possible D gene (5 bases). Germline CDR1 is LNHDA and CDR2 is SQIVND (reference sequence). The CDR3 totals 14 residues. V was cut by 6 bases and J by 0 bases, with 11 bases left in between.

The V call is TRBV6-1, the J call TRBJ2-5; possible D gene TRBD2, 5 bases. Germline lookup yields CDR1 MNHNS and CDR2 SASEGT. This CDR3 region has 12 residues. The ends were cut back, 6 bases at V and 5 bases at J, with 10 bases in the middle. The CDR3 protein is CASSEGSETQYF. CDR3 DNA: TGTGCCAGCAGCGAGGGAAGCGAGACCCAGTACTTC.

The chain couples TRBV5-4 to TRBJ1-5; D gene ambiguous. The germline V gene encodes CDR1 SGHNT and CDR2 YYREEE (reference sequence). This CDR3 comprises 11 residues. The germline V and J ends were trimmed by 5 bases and 5 bases, with 5 bases remaining between them. The DNA for the CDR3 is TGTGCCAGCAGGTTCTATCAGCCCCAGCATTTT. Amino acids: CASRFYQPQHF.